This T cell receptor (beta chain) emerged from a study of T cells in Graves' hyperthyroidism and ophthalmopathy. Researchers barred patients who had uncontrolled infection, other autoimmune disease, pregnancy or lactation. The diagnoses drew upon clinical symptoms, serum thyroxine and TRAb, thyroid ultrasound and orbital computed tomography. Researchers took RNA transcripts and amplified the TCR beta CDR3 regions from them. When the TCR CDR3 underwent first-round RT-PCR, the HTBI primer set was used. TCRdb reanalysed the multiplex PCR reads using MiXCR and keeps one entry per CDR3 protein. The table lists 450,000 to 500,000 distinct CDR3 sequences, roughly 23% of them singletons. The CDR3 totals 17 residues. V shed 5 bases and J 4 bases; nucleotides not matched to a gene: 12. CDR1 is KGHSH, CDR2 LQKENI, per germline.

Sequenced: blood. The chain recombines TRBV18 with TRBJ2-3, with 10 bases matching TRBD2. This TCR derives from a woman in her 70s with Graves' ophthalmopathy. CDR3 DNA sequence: TGTGCCAGCTCAACCTGGACTAGCGGAGGCGGGGCAGATACGCAGTATTTT. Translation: CASSTWTSGGGADTQYF.